Shown below are 16 T cell receptor beta chains from a single sample sequenced in a study of siplizumab effects on memory and regulatory T cells. Only in-frame clones appear in the TCRdb table, and some are missing; sequencing was by immunoSEQ multiplex PCR. The sample shows 85,000 to 130,000 clones, about 91% of them seen only once. The sample consisted of CD4+ T cells sorted from blood. Receptors originate from a human donor in good health. Some clones in this sample may be carry-over from other donors' samples.

In the case of this clone: A junction boundary mismatches the germline segment, possibly from a read error. The chain employs TRBV6-1 and TRBJ2-3; 7 bases are shared with TRBD2. The CDR3 covers 15 residues. Per germline, CDR1 MNHNS and CDR2 SASEGT. This chain's CDR3 is CAISEGSGGTDTQYF. The CDR3 DNA sequence: TGTGCCATCAGTGAGGGGAGCGGGGGCACAGATACGCAGTATTTT.

The chain is built from TRBV7-9 and TRBJ2-5, with D perhaps TRBD2 (6 bases). The germline V and J ends were trimmed by 2 bases and 7 bases, with 14 bases remaining between them. This CDR3 is built from 14 residues. Germline V gives CDR1 SEHNR, CDR2 FQNEAQ (reference sequence). In DNA form, the CDR3 reads TGTGCCAGCAGCTTATTTAGCGGTCAGGCGACCCAGTACTTC. Protein sequence: CASSLFSGQATQYF.

The chain is built from TRBV19 and TRBJ1-5; a possible D gene is TRBD1 (6 bases). The V end was cut by 8 bases, the J end by 0 bases, with 11 bases between. This CDR3 is built from 14 residues. From germline, CDR1 is LNHDA and CDR2 SQIVND (reference sequence). CDR3 loop: CASHWTASNQPQHF. CDR3 nucleotides: TGTGCCAGTCACTGGACAGCTAGCAATCAGCCCCAGCATTTT.

This chain links TRBV10-3 with TRBJ1-1, with D unclear. CDR3 length: 13 amino acids. Germline V lookup: CDR1 ENHRY, CDR2 SYGVKD. V was pared by 7 bases and J by 1 base, with 10 bases between. CDR3 sequence (DNA): TGTGCCATCACCGGACGGCAGAACACTGAAGCTTTCTTT. It specifies CAITGRQNTEAFF.

V is TRBV7-2 and J is TRBJ2-1, with D perhaps matching TRBD2 (5 bases). CDR1 is SGHTA and CDR2 is FQGNSA in the germline V gene. The germline V and J ends were trimmed by 6 bases and 8 bases, with 17 bases remaining between them. The CDR3 is 14 amino acids. Written as DNA, the CDR3 is TGTGCCAGCAGTCCTAAGGCTAGCATCCATGAGCAGTTCTTC. Translating it yields CASSPKASIHEQFF.

CDR3 sequence (DNA): TGCGCCAGCAGTGAGTCGGGACTAGCGGGAGTTGAGCAGTTCTTC. Amino acids: CASSESGLAGVEQFF. The gene calls are TRBV10-1 and TRBJ2-1; TRBD2 matches at 14 bases. The CDR3 extends over 15 amino acids. V dropped 0 bases and J dropped 9; count of bases not matched to a gene: 1. Germline V gene sequence: CDR1 WNHNN, CDR2 SYGVQD (reference sequence).

The J gene is TRBJ2-2, the V gene TRBV9; no reliable D call. The germline V gene encodes CDR1 SGDLS and CDR2 YYNGEE. The CDR3 covers 15 residues. Trimming shortened V by 0 bases and J by 2 bases, and 8 bases separated the two germline ends. The CDR3, as DNA: TGTGCCAGCAGCGTAGGGGTCTCCAACACCGGGGAGCTGTTTTTT. Its translation is CASSVGVSNTGELFF.

The V and J genes are TRBV7-8 and TRBJ2-7; 8 bases are shared with TRBD1. The CDR3 runs 15 residues. From germline, CDR1 is SGHVS and CDR2 FQNEAQ. J lost 6 bases, V lost 1 base, and 8 bases had no gene match. The CDR3 spells CASSLVGGQGFEQYF. The CDR3, as DNA: TGTGCCAGCAGCTTAGTCGGCGGACAGGGTTTCGAGCAGTACTTC.

This chain connects TRBV27 to TRBJ2-1; D uncertain. V gave up 1 base and J gave up 6 bases, with 4 bases separating them. This CDR3 has 12 amino acids. The germline gives CDR1 MNHEY, CDR2 SMNVEV (reference sequence). CDR3 loop: CASSLYPNEQFF. CDR3 bases: TGTGCCAGCAGTTTATACCCCAATGAGCAGTTCTTC.

This clone came up once. The V and J genes are TRBV6-6 and TRBJ2-3; no clear D. This CDR3 contains 13 residues. The V and J ends lost 4 bases and 5 bases respectively, with 10 bases between them. CDR1 and CDR2 (germline): MNHNY, SVGAGI (reference sequence). The DNA of the CDR3 is TGTGCCAGCAGTTCCCACAGTGGAGATACGCAGTATTTT. Its protein product is CASSSHSGDTQYF.

The V call is TRBV4-1, the J call TRBJ1-4; no clear D gene. Germline CDR1 MGHRA, CDR2 YSYEKL. The CDR3 has 13 amino acids. The germline V and J ends were trimmed by 9 bases and 3 bases, with 11 bases remaining between them. This CDR3 reads CASLEGSNEKLFF. The CDR3 DNA reads as TGCGCCAGTTTGGAGGGATCTAATGAAAAACTGTTTTTT.

V is TRBV29-1 and J is TRBJ1-1; D is uncertain. Between the trimmed V and J ends, which lost 7 bases and 5 bases, there was a span of 14 bases. The CDR3 length is 12 residues. The germline V gene has CDR1 SQVTM and CDR2 ANQGSEA. CDR3 loop: CSAKIWGTEAFF. The DNA for the CDR3 is TGCAGCGCTAAAATATGGGGTACTGAAGCTTTCTTT.

This chain links TRBV5-4 with TRBJ2-3; D might be TRBD1 (6 bases). Germline CDR1 SGHNT, CDR2 YYREEE (reference sequence). CDR3 length equals 15 residues. V lost 0 bases and J lost 1, with 9 bases in between. CDR3 amino acids: CASSLGAGGTDTQYF. CDR3 DNA sequence: TGTGCCAGCAGCTTGGGGGCAGGGGGCACAGATACGCAGTATTTT.

V is TRBV30 and J is TRBJ1-5; TRBD1 might be the D (6 bases). The V and J ends lost 2 bases and 11 bases respectively, with 13 bases between them. CDR1 is GTSNPN and CDR2 is SVGIG in the germline V gene (reference sequence). This CDR3 spans 12 amino acids. Here the CDR3 DNA reads TGTGCCTGGAGTTACAGGGCTGGGGCCCAGCATTTT. Its protein is CAWSYRAGAQHF.

This clone was counted a few times. J is TRBJ2-1 and V is TRBV4-1, with 11 nucleotides matching TRBD2. Trimming cost V 8 bases and J 2 bases; bases outside gene matches: 2. CDR3 length: 14 amino acids. The germline V gene encodes CDR1 MGHRA and CDR2 YSYEKL. In nucleotides, the CDR3 is TGCGCCAGCGGGACTAGCGGACCCTACAATGAGCAGTTCTTC. Translated: CASGTSGPYNEQFF.

The V call is TRBV5-1, the J call TRBJ2-3, with 8 bases identical to TRBD1. The CDR3 loop spans 17 amino acids. Germline V gene lookup returns CDR1 SGHRS and CDR2 YFSETQ. Trimming at V came to 4 bases and at J to 4 bases, leaving 14 bases not matched to a gene. CDR3 residues: CASSLNPGTGTADTQYF. In DNA, the CDR3 is TGCGCCAGCAGCCTTAACCCCGGGACAGGTACAGCAGATACGCAGTATTTT.